The TCR beta chain under discussion was sequenced for a study of blood T cell repertoires in COVID-19. Study-wide context: There were acute and convalescent COVID-19 samples, and they came from the United States, Italy and Spain. T cells, B-cell-depleted T cells, or PBMCs provided the cDNA or gDNA that served as material.

Original data processing: Amplification of reference gene primers provided the estimated nucleated cell counts. Here immunoSEQ multiplex PCR was the method, and the copy in TCRdb shows in-frame clones only, minus some. V and J calls plus clone size are reproduced from that table; the DNA served to infer D and trimming. Of approximately 170,000 clones in the sample, around 82% were seen once. Germline-derived CDR1 and CDR2 are SGHNT and YENEEA. The CDR3 loop spans 13 amino acids. V was cut by 5 bases and J by 6 bases, with 12 bases left in between. In this sample, this clone turned up a few times. The source material was peripheral blood. The rearrangement links TRBV11-3 to TRBJ2-3, with a possible D match to TRBD1 (6 bases). The source of this sequence is a woman in her sixties or seventies who had recovered from COVID-19. CDR3: CASSPGRGDTQYF. CDR3 nucleotides: TGTGCCAGCAGCCCCGGAAGGGGGGATACGCAGTATTTT.